The next 12 T cell receptor beta chains were all read from a single sample in a study of blood T cell repertoires in COVID-19. The table came from immunoSEQ multiplex PCR; TCRdb's copy has only in-frame clones and leaves some out. The sample lists under 300,000 clones, about nine tenths occurring once. Sequencing was carried out using PBMCs or T cells enriched from blood (not recorded which). The source is a human donor in a cohort exposed to, infected with or recovered from COVID-19 (not recorded which). The donor label of this sample is uncertain.

To note about this clone: It is unclear where the CDR3 begins or ends on the DNA, so no DNA is shown, and the CDR3 is as TCRdb lists it. This chain links TRBV21-1 with TRBJ1-2; TRBD1 was called by the table and not checked on the DNA. TRBV21-1 represents a pseudogene. Ends included, the CDR3 has 17 residues. The CDR3 here is CASSQSWGTGSNYGYTF.

This chain connects TRBV29-1 to TRBJ2-3; weak D call: TRBD2 (6 bases). Germline CDR1 SQVTM, CDR2 ANQGSEA. The V and J ends lost 6 bases and 2 bases respectively, with 12 bases between them. This CDR3 has 13 residues. DNA of the CDR3: TGCAGCGTAGTAGCGGAGGACACAGATACGCAGTATTTT. Its protein product is CSVVAEDTDTQYF.

The CDR3 loop is CATSDSGQGRKTGELFF. The CDR3 DNA is TGTGCCACCAGTGACTCCGGACAGGGGAGAAAGACCGGGGAGCTGTTTTTT. The V gene is TRBV24-1, the J gene TRBJ2-2; TRBD1 aligns across 9 bases. This CDR3 is 17 amino acids long. Germline-derived CDR1 and CDR2 are KGHDR and SFDVKD. J lost 5 bases, V lost 4 bases, and 10 bases had no gene match.

This clone was recorded once. The chain joins TRBV9 to TRBJ1-2; perhaps TRBD1 as D (5 bases). The V end lost 6 bases, the J end lost 0 bases, and 12 bases lay between the germline ends. This CDR3 has 14 residues. The V gene's germline CDR1 is SGDLS and CDR2 YYNGEE. DNA for the CDR3: TGTGCCAGCACGAAAATACAGGCTAACTATGGCTACACCTTC. It is translated as CASTKIQANYGYTF.

This sequence joins TRBV7-3 and TRBJ1-1; D not certain. This CDR3 is built from 13 residues. In germline, CDR1 is SGHTA, CDR2 FQGTGA. V lost 1 base to trimming and J lost 3 bases, with 6 bases between them. The CDR3 sequence is CASSLSGDTEAFF. The CDR3 region has the DNA TGTGCCAGCAGCTTAAGCGGGGACACTGAAGCTTTCTTT.

The V call is TRBV6-5, the J call TRBJ2-2; perhaps TRBD2 as D (6 bases). CDR3 size: 16 residues. V was trimmed by 0 bases and J by 6 bases, leaving 14 bases between them. The germline V gene encodes CDR1 MNHEY and CDR2 SVGAGI. DNA of the CDR3: TGTGCCAGCAGTTACTCGCCCCCGGGGGAACCCGGGGAGCTGTTTTTT. Its protein is CASSYSPPGEPGELFF.

This clone was seen a handful of times. J is TRBJ2-7 and V is TRBV11-2, with D unclear. Trimming took off 5 bases at V and 4 bases at J, with 6 bases between the two ends. There are 11 residues in the CDR3. CDR1 and CDR2 (germline): SGHAT, FQNNGV. DNA for the CDR3: TGTGCCAGCAGCCGTTTATACGAGCAGTACTTC. This codes for CASSRLYEQYF.

In this sample, this clone turned up once. The CDR3 DNA sequence: TGTGCCAGCAGTCTCGTTATGCGCACTGAAGCTTTCTTT. Amino acids: CASSLVMRTEAFF. V gene TRBV6-2 or TRBV6-3 combines with J gene TRBJ1-1; D is uncertain. The CDR3 is made up of 13 amino acids. Deletions cut 5 bases from V and 4 bases from J, with 11 bases between. CDR1 and CDR2 (germline): MNHEY, SVGEGT.

The rearrangement links TRBV19 to TRBJ2-3, with a possible D match to TRBD1 (6 bases). Trimming took off 4 bases at V and 0 bases at J, with 8 bases between the two ends. The CDR3 runs to 14 residues. Germline V lookup: CDR1 LNHDA, CDR2 SQIVND (reference sequence). The DNA for the CDR3 is TGTGCCAGTAGTAATGACAGGAGCACAGATACGCAGTATTTT. Translated, it gives CASSNDRSTDTQYF. The whole variable domain, filled in from reference TRBV19 and TRBJ2-3, reads DGGITQSPKYLFRKEGQNVTLSCEQNLNHDAMYWYRQDPGQGLRLIYYSQIVNDFQKGDIAEGYSVSREKKESFPLTVTSAQKNPTAFYLCASSNDRSTDTQYFGPGTRLTVL.

The V and J genes are TRBV5-4 and TRBJ1-1, with TRBD1 as a possible D gene (5 bases). V gave up 2 bases and J gave up 0 bases, with 8 bases separating them. This CDR3 contains 14 residues. Germline V lookup: CDR1 SGHNT, CDR2 YYREEE (reference sequence). The CDR3 spells CASSLRQMNTEAFF. CDR3 coding DNA: TGTGCCAGCAGCTTACGACAGATGAACACTGAAGCTTTCTTT.

This sequence joins TRBV24-1 and TRBJ2-1; D is perhaps TRBD2 (5 bases). Trimming stripped 3 bases from V and 0 bases from J, with 11 bases between. The CDR3 contains 16 residues. Germline CDR1 reads KGHDR; CDR2 reads SFDVKD. The chain's CDR3 is CATSDVLEGSYNEQFF. Written as DNA, the CDR3 is TGTGCCACCAGTGATGTCCTCGAGGGCTCCTACAATGAGCAGTTCTTC.

This sequence joins TRBV11-2 and TRBJ1-1; D perhaps matches TRBD1 (6 bases). Trimming stripped 5 bases from V and 1 base from J, with 14 bases between. The CDR3 sequence is 15 residues long. Germline loops: CDR1 SGHAT, CDR2 FQNNGV. The CDR3 sequence: CASSPGQISNTEAFF. DNA of the CDR3: TGTGCCAGCAGCCCCGGACAGATTTCGAACACTGAAGCTTTCTTT.